These T cell receptor beta chains were read from a single sample in a study of T cells in narcolepsy. Here immunoSEQ multiplex PCR was the method, and the copy in TCRdb shows in-frame clones only, minus some. Of tens of thousands of clones in the sample, roughly four fifths were seen once. The sequencing sample was made of CD45RA- memory CD4+ T cells from PBMCs. These receptors were collected from a human donor with narcolepsy. Both conserved end residues are part of each CDR3. Fields, in order: D gene, J gene, V gene, CDR3 protein. A D gene is named only where the DNA matches it firmly.

>TRBD2|TRBJ2-2|TRBV7-3
CASSPGGVDTGELFF
>TRBD2|TRBJ2-7|TRBV5-4
CASSLRLAGDPSEQYF
>NA|TRBJ2-1|TRBV6-1
CASSPRQVNEQFF
>NA|TRBJ2-7|TRBV28
CASSAPLRGPSYEQYF
>TRBD2|TRBJ2-7|TRBV6-1
CASSALAGGKYEQYF
>NA|TRBJ1-5|TRBV7-3
CARGCQYSNQPQHF
>TRBD1|TRBJ1-1|TRBV4-1
CASRPGGSGWGTEAFF
>NA|TRBJ1-1|TRBV6-5
CASAGSSEAFF
>TRBD1|TRBJ2-2|TRBV19
CASSSQGDGAGELFF
>NA|TRBJ1-1|TRBV10-3
CAITNPTGEAFF
>NA|TRBJ2-5|TRBV5-1
CASSSGGIEETQYF
>NA|TRBJ2-3|TRBV5-6
CASSRTGYTDTQYF
>NA|TRBJ2-2|TRBV7-9
CASSNPTAERTGELFF
>NA|TRBJ2-3|TRBV7-8
CASSFGTAYMADTQYF
>TRBD1|TRBJ1-6|TRBV6-5
CASLQGITSPLHF
>NA|TRBJ1-1|TRBV5-5
CASSVQGPEAFF
>NA|TRBJ1-6|TRBV30
CAWSGSNSPLHF
>NA|TRBJ2-3|TRBV30
CAWGPPSVTDTQYF
>NA|TRBJ1-1|TRBV27
CASSLKGGQFEAFF
>TRBD2|TRBJ2-7|TRBV30
CAYKISGRAYEQYF
>TRBD1|TRBJ1-1|TRBV5-4
CASSLQGVGTEAFF
>TRBD1|TRBJ2-3|TRBV5-1
CASSWGDRKTDTQYF
>NA|TRBJ2-7|TRBV19
CASSIEGNYEQYF
>NA|TRBJ2-5|TRBV27
CASRPWRGQETQYF
>NA|TRBJ2-5|TRBV5-4
CASTEERSQETQYF
>NA|TRBJ2-1|TRBV6-4
CASSPTGWGSYNEQFF
>NA|TRBJ2-7|TRBV6-5
CASTRIQGYEQYF
>NA|TRBJ1-4|TRBV18
CASSPRRGIEKLFF
>TRBD1|TRBJ1-2|TRBV5-4
CASSPETTGMRLNYGYTF
>TRBD1|TRBJ2-2|TRBV7-6
CASSSWTGKAGELFF
>TRBD1|TRBJ2-1|TRBV2
CASSAEAGGNEQFF
>NA|TRBJ2-3|TRBV6-5
CASSYSISPGTDTQYF
>NA|TRBJ1-2|TRBV7-2
CASSLNSPPYGYTF
>TRBD1|TRBJ2-1|TRBV6-5
CASYWTAGTAQFF
>NA|TRBJ1-1|TRBV19
CASRISQGRVTEAFF
>NA|TRBJ2-3|TRBV18
CASSTGSTDTQYF
>NA|TRBJ2-2|TRBV5-7
CATTRFGNTGELFF
>TRBD1|TRBJ1-5|TRBV7-9
CASSETGYSNQPQHF
>TRBD1|TRBJ2-6|TRBV28
CASSFVQGRGANVLTF
>TRBD2|TRBJ2-5|TRBV5-1
CASSLGLAGVNGETQYF
>NA|TRBJ2-7|TRBV11-2
CASSQAQGIYEQYF
>TRBD1|TRBJ2-1|TRBV4-3
CASSQAGTGVRGEQFF
>TRBD1|TRBJ1-4|TRBV11-3
CASSKTGTGNEKLFF
>NA|TRBJ2-2|TRBV7-9
CASSLPGELFF
>TRBD1|TRBJ2-5|TRBV11-2
CASSRWQGPGQGEETQYF
>NA|TRBJ2-3|TRBV7-2
CASILVATSTDTQYF
>TRBD1|TRBJ1-1|TRBV5-1
CASSFGQENTEAFF
>NA|TRBJ2-7|TRBV9
CASSPTPRAFLCYEQYF
>NA|TRBJ2-5|TRBV6-5
CARLWFQETQYF
>TRBD1|TRBJ2-5|TRBV5-1
CASSSTGVWETQYF
>NA|TRBJ1-2|TRBV30
CAWSGLYGNTF
>NA|TRBJ2-5|TRBV6-5
CASSYGGGETQYF
>NA|TRBJ1-1|TRBV6-6
CASSDGGVRAFF
>NA|TRBJ2-6|TRBV7-8
CASSLLSSGANVLTF